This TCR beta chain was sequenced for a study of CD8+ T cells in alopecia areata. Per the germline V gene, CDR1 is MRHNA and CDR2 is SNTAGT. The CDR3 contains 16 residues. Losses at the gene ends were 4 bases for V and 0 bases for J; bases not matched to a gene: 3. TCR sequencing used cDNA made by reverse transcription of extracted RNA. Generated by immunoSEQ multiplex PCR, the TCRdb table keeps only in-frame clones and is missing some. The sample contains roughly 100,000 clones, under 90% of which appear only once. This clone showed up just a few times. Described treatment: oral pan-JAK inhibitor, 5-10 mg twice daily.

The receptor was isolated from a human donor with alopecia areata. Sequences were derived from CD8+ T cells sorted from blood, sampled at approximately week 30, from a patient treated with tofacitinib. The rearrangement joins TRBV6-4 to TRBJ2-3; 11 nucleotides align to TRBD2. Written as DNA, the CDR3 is TGTGCCAGCAGTGCCCTAGCGGGGGGTAGCACAGATACGCAGTATTTT. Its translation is CASSALAGGSTDTQYF.